This TCR beta chain was sequenced in a study of blood T cells in healthy people across ages. J lost 5 bases, V lost 7 bases, and 11 bases had no gene match. This CDR3 spans 14 amino acids. Looked up from germline, CDR1 is WSHSY and CDR2 is SAAADI. A sample-barcoded 5' primer and a J-beta primer mix were used in a second PCR of roughly 7 to 11 cycles. TCRdb passed the 5' RACE reads through MiXCR, listing each CDR3 protein once. The repertoire holds over a million distinct CDR3 sequences, with approximately 42% as singletons. This receptor was identified in a woman between 18 and 29 years old in good health. The sample taken for sequencing was blood. The V call is TRBV10-2, the J call TRBJ2-7; the match to TRBD1 covers 7 bases. As DNA, the CDR3 is TGCGCCAGCATGCCCGAGACAGGGTACAACGAGCAGTACTTC. This codes for CASMPETGYNEQYF.